This T cell receptor (beta chain) is from a study of T cell responses to AZD1222 COVID-19 vaccine. About the research overall: Both about-4-week and about-12-week second-dose recipients were combined.

Regarding this clone: Antigen specificity is unknown. At one boundary the junction diverges from the germline segment, which might be a read error.

Regarding the study as a whole: At 160-218 and 743-854, vaccine-associated CD4 TCRs were dominant, and they spanned spike. In the spike-specific TCR repertoire, nearly half reportedly target unmutated variant regions. Donors in the cohort were predominantly white British and more often female, and clonal diversity was possibly underestimated.

TCRdb keeps only in-frame clones here, not all; method: immunoSEQ multiplex PCR. The sample lists 150,000 to 200,000 clones; around 89% were seen once. The CDR3 sequence is 14 residues long. The germline CDR1 and CDR2 sequences are SGHTS and YDEGEE. The TCR was taken from an adult in good health. This specimen was peripheral blood, taken on day 0 of AZD1222 vaccination. The chain recombines TRBV5-8 with TRBJ1-2; maybe TRBD1 (6 bases). The CDR3 coding sequence is TGTGCCAGCAGATTGGCGGGGGGCAACTATGGCTACACCTTC. Translation: CASRLAGGNYGYTF.